These 14 T cell receptor beta chains were sequenced from one sample in a study of T cells in Graves' hyperthyroidism and ophthalmopathy. The source material, RNA transcripts, was used to amplify TCR beta CDR3 regions. The study used the HTBI primer set for a first-round RT-PCR of the TCR CDR3. TCRdb used MiXCR to reprocess the multiplex PCR reads, holding one entry per CDR3 protein. The sample includes about half a million distinct CDR3 sequences, roughly a quarter of them seen just once. Sequencing was carried out using blood. The receptor set was obtained from a woman in her 30s with Graves' ophthalmopathy.

This clonotype was counted at least ten times. This chain joins TRBV6-1 and TRBJ1-3, with unresolved D. V was trimmed by 6 bases and J by 0 bases, leaving 18 bases between them. Germline-derived CDR1 and CDR2 are MNHNS and SASEGT. This CDR3 region has 17 residues. The CDR3 loop reads CASRRRAQGPSGNTIYF. In DNA form, the CDR3 reads TGTGCCAGCAGGCGGCGGGCCCAAGGGCCCTCTGGAAACACCATATATTTT.

This clonotype was observed many times. V gene TRBV6-5 combines with J gene TRBJ2-2; D possibly matches TRBD1 or TRBD2 (5 bases each). Germline CDR1 is MNHEY and CDR2 is SVGAGI. The CDR3 is 14 amino acids. Trimming took off 0 bases at V and 8 bases at J, with 10 bases between the two ends. The chain's CDR3 is CASSYSRGRGELFF. The CDR3 DNA reads as TGTGCCAGCAGTTACTCGAGGGGAAGGGGGGAGCTGTTTTTT.

This chain connects TRBV15 to TRBJ1-5, with D possibly being TRBD1 (6 bases). From germline, CDR1 is LNHNV and CDR2 YYDKDF (reference sequence). This CDR3 contains 16 residues. Trimming left V 6 bases short and J 4 bases short, with 19 bases between. In nucleotides, the CDR3 is TGTGCCACCAGGGAAAATCAGGGGTCGGGTAATCAGCCCCAGCATTTT. Amino acid sequence: CATRENQGSGNQPQHF.

J is TRBJ1-1 and V is TRBV20-1; D gene ambiguous. This CDR3 comprises 12 residues. Looked up from germline, CDR1 is DFQATT and CDR2 is SNEGSKA (reference sequence). Trimming removed 5 bases at V and 0 bases at J, with 7 bases between. The CDR3 loop reads CSAGHMNTEAFF. CDR3 nucleotides: TGCAGTGCTGGGCATATGAACACTGAAGCTTTCTTT.

Ten or more counts support this clonotype. The gene calls are TRBV7-2 and TRBJ2-7; a possible D gene is TRBD1 (6 bases). The CDR3 is 14 residues long. Trimming pared 5 bases from V and 2 bases from J, leaving 13 bases between. Germline-derived CDR1 and CDR2 are SGHTA and FQGNSA. DNA for the CDR3: TGTGCCAGCAGCCCTCAGACAGGAGCCTACGAGCAGTACTTC. This encodes CASSPQTGAYEQYF.

This clonotype was found many times. The chain uses TRBV11-2 and TRBJ2-7; 15 bases agree with TRBD2. Germline CDR1 SGHAT, CDR2 FQNNGV. V was pared by 5 bases and J by 6 bases, with 11 bases of the junction left unmatched. This CDR3 region has 17 residues. This CDR3 is CASSRGTSGGTGCEQYF. The CDR3 bases are TGTGCCAGCAGCCGAGGGACTAGCGGGGGGACTGGGTGCGAGCAGTACTTC.

This clonotype was seen many times. The genes are TRBV10-3 and TRBJ1-2; 7 positions agree with TRBD1. V gave up 4 bases and J gave up 6 bases; unmatched junction bases: 5. The CDR3 has 13 amino acids. Germline CDR1 and CDR2: ENHRY and SYGVKD. The CDR3 spells CAISVVDRDGYTF. The CDR3 coding sequence is TGTGCCATCAGTGTGGTCGACAGGGATGGCTACACCTTC.

V gene TRBV2 combines with J gene TRBJ2-7; D may match TRBD1 or TRBD2 (6 bases each). Germline CDR1 reads SNHLY; CDR2 reads FYNNEI. The CDR3 runs to 14 residues. With 9 bases removed from V and 6 bases from J, the gap between germline ends came to 21 bases. For the CDR3, the DNA is TGTGCCAGTTTCTTGGGGGGCTCGTCTGTCGAGCAGTACTTC. Its translation: CASFLGGSSVEQYF.

CDR3 region: CASSVTQDYGYTF. The CDR3 DNA reads TGTGCCAGCAGCGTGACACAGGACTATGGCTACACCTTC. The rearrangement links TRBV27 to TRBJ1-2, with D possibly being TRBD1 (5 bases). The CDR3 runs 13 residues. V was pared by 6 bases and J by 3 bases, with 11 bases between. Germline CDR1 is MNHEY and CDR2 is SMNVEV (reference sequence).

On this clonotype: At one end, the junction sequence differs from germline, possibly due to a read error. This chain links TRBV6-4 with TRBJ1-1, with D tentatively TRBD1 (5 bases). Per the germline V gene, CDR1 is MRHNA and CDR2 is SNTAGT. The CDR3 totals 14 residues. The DNA for the CDR3 is TGTGCCAGCAACAAGAAGGGGTGGAACACTGAAGCTGTCTTT. Protein: CASNKKGWNTEAVF.

The chain couples TRBV10-3 to TRBJ2-5; D is possibly TRBD2 (6 bases). The germline gives CDR1 ENHRY, CDR2 SYGVKD. V was trimmed by 4 bases and J by 2 bases, leaving 14 bases between them. There are 15 residues in the CDR3. The CDR3 coding sequence is TGTGCCATCAGTGGGGGCGGAGGGTTACAAGAGACCCAGTACTTC. Its translation is CAISGGGGLQETQYF.

This clonotype has at least ten counts. The V and J genes are TRBV20-1 and TRBJ1-3, with 11 bases aligning to TRBD1. The CDR3 is 16 residues long. In germline, CDR1 is DFQATT, CDR2 SNEGSKA (reference sequence). The J segment lost 2 bases and the V segment lost 1 base, leaving 4 bases of the junction unmatched. The CDR3 DNA reads as TGCAGTGCTAGAGTCGAGGGACAGGGGGCTGGAAACACCATATATTTT. It yields the protein CSARVEGQGAGNTIYF.

This clonotype was seen repeatedly, ten times or more. The rearrangement links TRBV7-2 to TRBJ2-7, with 7 bases lining up with TRBD1. V lost 7 bases, J lost 0 bases, and 9 bases stayed unmatched. This CDR3 region has 15 residues. Germline values: CDR1 SGHTA, CDR2 FQGNSA. For the CDR3, the DNA is TGTGCCAGCACAAAACCGGGACAGAGCTCCTACGAGCAGTACTTC. Translated: CASTKPGQSSYEQYF.

This chain joins TRBV12-3 or TRBV12-4 and TRBJ2-2; D may be TRBD1 (5 bases). V lost 1 base and J 7 bases, leaving 13 bases between the germline ends. CDR3 length: 15 residues. The CDR3 DNA follows: TGTGCCAGCAGTTTAGACGGCAGGGTGGGCGGGGAGCTGTTTTTT. This translates into CASSLDGRVGGELFF.